This T cell receptor (beta chain) was captured in a study of Ad26.COV2.S vaccination and SARS-CoV-2 variants. The wider study: Intramuscularly, Ad26.COV2.S was given either once or twice, 56 days apart. Regarding the study as a whole: Participants given vaccine showed non-spike TCR breadth similar to that of placebo recipients.

A note on this clone: Antigen unknown.

Treatment noted: some 19 received Ad26.COV2.S at low or high dose, single or two shots; several received placebo; per-sample allocation not given. All samples were drawn on day 63, counting from the first vaccine or placebo injection. This Boston cohort included adults aged 18-55 years. Trimming pared 6 bases from V and 1 base from J, leaving 8 bases between. CDR3 length: 13 amino acids. TCRdb keeps only in-frame clones here, not all; method: immunoSEQ multiplex PCR. Counted here are some 520,000 clones, around nine tenths occurring once; the ten biggest clones make up 13%. Sequences were derived from peripheral blood, sampled in a trial of Ad26.COV2.S vaccine versus placebo. The V call is TRBV12-3 or TRBV12-4, the J call TRBJ2-3; no clear D gene. The clonotype was recovered from a person between 18 and 65 years old who received the Ad26.COV2.S COVID-19 vaccine or a placebo. The CDR3 sequence is CASSRWGTDTQYF. The CDR3 DNA reads TGTGCCAGCAGCAGATGGGGCACAGATACGCAGTATTTT.